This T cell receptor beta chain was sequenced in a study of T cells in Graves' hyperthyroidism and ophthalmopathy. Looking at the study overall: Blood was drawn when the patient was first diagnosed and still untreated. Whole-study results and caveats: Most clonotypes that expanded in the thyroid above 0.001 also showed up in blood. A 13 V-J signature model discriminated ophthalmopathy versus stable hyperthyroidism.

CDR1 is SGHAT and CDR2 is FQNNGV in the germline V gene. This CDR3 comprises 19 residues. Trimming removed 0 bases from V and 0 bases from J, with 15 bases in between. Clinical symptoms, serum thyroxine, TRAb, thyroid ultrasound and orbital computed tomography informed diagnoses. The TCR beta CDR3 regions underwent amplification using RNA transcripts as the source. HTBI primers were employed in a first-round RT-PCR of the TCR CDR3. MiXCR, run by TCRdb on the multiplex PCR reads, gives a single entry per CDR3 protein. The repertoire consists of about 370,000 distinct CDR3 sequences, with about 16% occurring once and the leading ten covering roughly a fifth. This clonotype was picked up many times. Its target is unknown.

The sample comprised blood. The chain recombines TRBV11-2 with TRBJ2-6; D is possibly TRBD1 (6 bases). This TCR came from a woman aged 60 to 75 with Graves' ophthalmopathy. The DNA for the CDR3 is TGTGCCAGCAGCTTAGATTCACGACAGGCATTCTCTGGGGCCAACGTCCTGACTTTC. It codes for CASSLDSRQAFSGANVLTF.